This T cell receptor beta chain was documented in a study of prognosis after radiotherapy for stage I lung cancer. Study background: Newly diagnosed primary stage I lung tumors were found in approximately 15 patients, while oligometastatic NSCLC after surgical resection of the primary tumor was found in roughly 5.

It was by two-round multiplex PCR that TCR beta CDR3 was amplified from genomic DNA. For every TRBV and TRBJ gene, a specific primer was used in first-round PCR. TCRdb ran MiXCR on the multiplex PCR reads and lists one entry per CDR3 protein. This sample has over 9,000 distinct CDR3 sequences; roughly 32% occur once, and the top ten carry roughly half. CDR1 SGHTA and CDR2 FQGTGA come from the germline V gene. The CDR3 is 15 amino acids. V lost 0 bases and J lost 1, with 9 bases in between. Peripheral blood, about 5.4 milliliters per draw, was collected at each of two time points. This specimen consisted of PBMCs, obtained before or after stereotactic body radiation therapy (not recorded which). The source of this sequence is a donor at least 50 years old with non-small cell lung cancer. The gene calls are TRBV7-3 and TRBJ1-1, with unresolved D. The CDR3 DNA follows: TGTGCCAGCAGCTTAACGGGGTCGTGGAACACTGAAGCTTTCTTT. It translates to CASSLTGSWNTEAFF. Full variable domain (missing parts from reference TRBV7-3 and TRBJ1-1): GAGVSQTPSNKVTEKGKYVELRCDPISGHTALYWYRQSLGQGPEFLIYFQGTGAADDSGLPNDRFFAVRPEGSVSTLKIQRTERGDSAVYLCASSLTGSWNTEAFFGQGTRLTVV.